The T cell receptor beta chain under discussion was sequenced for a study of cytomegalovirus exposure and HLA in healthy donors. The CDR3 extends over 14 amino acids. Trimming took 7 bases from V and 5 from J, leaving 17 bases between them. Germline V CDR1 and CDR2: SGDLS, YYNGEE. The protocol was immunoSEQ multiplex PCR, while the TCRdb copy is restricted to in-frame clones and leaves out a portion. The table shows roughly 180,000 clones, with roughly 80% occurring only once. The sequencing sample was made of PBMCs. This chain links TRBV9 with TRBJ2-3; D perhaps matches TRBD2 (6 bases). The TCR originated in a man younger than 30 in good health and CMV-seropositive. CDR3: CASATGAGGDTQYF. In nucleotides, the CDR3 is TGTGCCAGCGCCACGGGAGCGGGCGGAGATACGCAGTATTTT.